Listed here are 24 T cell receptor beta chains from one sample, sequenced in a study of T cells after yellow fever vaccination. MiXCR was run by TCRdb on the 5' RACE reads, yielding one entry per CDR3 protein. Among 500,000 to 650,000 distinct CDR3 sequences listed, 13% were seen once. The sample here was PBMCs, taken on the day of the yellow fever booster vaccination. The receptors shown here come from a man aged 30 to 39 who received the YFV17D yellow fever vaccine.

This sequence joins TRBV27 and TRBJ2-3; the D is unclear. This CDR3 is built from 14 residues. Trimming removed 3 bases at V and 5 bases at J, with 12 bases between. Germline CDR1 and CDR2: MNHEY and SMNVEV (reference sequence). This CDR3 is CASSFPGPGDTQYF. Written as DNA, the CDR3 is TGTGCCAGCAGTTTCCCAGGTCCCGGAGATACGCAGTATTTT.

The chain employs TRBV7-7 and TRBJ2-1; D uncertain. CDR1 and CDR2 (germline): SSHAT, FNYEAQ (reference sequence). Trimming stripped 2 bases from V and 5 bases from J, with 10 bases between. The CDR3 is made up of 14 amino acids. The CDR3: CASSLSYPDNEQFF. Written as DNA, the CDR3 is TGTGCCAGCAGCTTATCCTACCCCGACAATGAGCAGTTCTTC.

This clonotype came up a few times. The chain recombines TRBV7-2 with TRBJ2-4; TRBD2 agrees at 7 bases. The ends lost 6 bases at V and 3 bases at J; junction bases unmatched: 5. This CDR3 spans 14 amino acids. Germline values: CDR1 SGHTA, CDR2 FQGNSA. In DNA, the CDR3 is TGTGCCAGCAGACTAGCTAGCGGCAAAAACATTCAGTACTTC. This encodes CASRLASGKNIQYF.

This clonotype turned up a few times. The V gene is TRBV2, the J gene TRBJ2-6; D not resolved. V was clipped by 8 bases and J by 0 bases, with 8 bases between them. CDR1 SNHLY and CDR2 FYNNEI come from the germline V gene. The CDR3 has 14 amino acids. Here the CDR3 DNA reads TGTGCCAGCGGACCCTTCTCTGGGGCCAACGTCCTGACTTTC. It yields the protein CASGPFSGANVLTF.

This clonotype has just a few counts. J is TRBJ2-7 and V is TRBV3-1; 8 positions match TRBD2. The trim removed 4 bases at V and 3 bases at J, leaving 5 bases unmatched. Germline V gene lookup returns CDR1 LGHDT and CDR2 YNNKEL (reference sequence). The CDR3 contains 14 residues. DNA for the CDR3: TGTGCCAGCAGCCGGCTAGCGGGCGACTACGAGCAGTACTTC. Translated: CASSRLAGDYEQYF.

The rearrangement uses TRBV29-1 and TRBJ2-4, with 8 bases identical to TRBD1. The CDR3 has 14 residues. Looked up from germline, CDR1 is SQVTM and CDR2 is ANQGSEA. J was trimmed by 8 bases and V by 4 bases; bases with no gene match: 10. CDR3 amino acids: CSVASGQEGDIQYF. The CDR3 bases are TGCAGCGTTGCCTCGGGACAGGAGGGGGACATTCAGTACTTC.

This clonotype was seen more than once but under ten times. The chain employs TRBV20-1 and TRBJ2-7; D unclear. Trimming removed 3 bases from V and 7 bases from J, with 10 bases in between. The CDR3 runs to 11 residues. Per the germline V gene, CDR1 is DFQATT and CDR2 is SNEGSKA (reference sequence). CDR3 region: CSASVSKEQYF. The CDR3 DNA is TGCAGTGCTAGTGTTTCAAAAGAGCAGTACTTC.

This CDR3 is CASTQGPEGELFF. Written as DNA, the CDR3 is TGTGCCAGCACACAGGGACCAGAGGGGGAGCTGTTTTTT. The genes are TRBV7-9 and TRBJ2-2; maybe TRBD1 (6 bases). V was clipped by 7 bases and J by 8 bases, with 14 bases between them. CDR3 size: 13 residues. CDR1 is SEHNR, CDR2 FQNEAQ, per germline (reference sequence).

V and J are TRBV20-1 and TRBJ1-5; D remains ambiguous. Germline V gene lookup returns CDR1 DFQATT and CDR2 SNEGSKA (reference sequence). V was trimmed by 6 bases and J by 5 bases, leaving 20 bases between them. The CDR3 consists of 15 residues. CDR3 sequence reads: CSAVHLRDRDQPQHF. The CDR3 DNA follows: TGCAGTGCAGTCCACCTTAGGGATCGGGATCAGCCCCAGCATTTT.

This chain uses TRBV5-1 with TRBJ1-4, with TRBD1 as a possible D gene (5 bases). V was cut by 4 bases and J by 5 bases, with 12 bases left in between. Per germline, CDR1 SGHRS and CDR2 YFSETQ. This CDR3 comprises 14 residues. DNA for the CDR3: TGCGCCAGCAGCGGGGGACGGGGGAATGAAAAACTGTTTTTT. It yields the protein CASSGGRGNEKLFF.

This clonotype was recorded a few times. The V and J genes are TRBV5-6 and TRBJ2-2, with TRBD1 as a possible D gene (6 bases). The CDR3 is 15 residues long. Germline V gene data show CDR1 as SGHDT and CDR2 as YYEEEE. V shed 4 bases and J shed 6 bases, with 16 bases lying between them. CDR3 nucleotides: TGTGCCAGCAGCCCGACAGGTGCTCTATCCGGGGAGCTGTTTTTT. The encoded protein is CASSPTGALSGELFF. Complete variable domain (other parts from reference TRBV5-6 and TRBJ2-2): DAGVTQSPTHLIKTRGQQVTLRCSPKSGHDTVSWYQQALGQGPQFIFQYYEEEERQRGNFPDRFSGHQFPNYSSELNVNALLLGDSALYLCASSPTGALSGELFFGEGSRLTVL.

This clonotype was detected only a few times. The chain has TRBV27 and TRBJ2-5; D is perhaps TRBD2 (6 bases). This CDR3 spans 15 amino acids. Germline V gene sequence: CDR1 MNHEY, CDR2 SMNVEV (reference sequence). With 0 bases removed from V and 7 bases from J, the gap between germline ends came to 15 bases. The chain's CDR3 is CASSLSSTPGGTQYF. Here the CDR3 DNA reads TGTGCCAGCAGTTTATCCTCGACGCCCGGGGGGACCCAGTACTTC.

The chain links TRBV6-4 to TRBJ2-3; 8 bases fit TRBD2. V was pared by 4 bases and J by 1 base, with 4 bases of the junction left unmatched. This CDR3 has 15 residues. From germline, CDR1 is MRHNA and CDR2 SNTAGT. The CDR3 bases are TGTGCCAGCAGTGTAATAGCGGGACGCACAGATACGCAGTATTTT. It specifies CASSVIAGRTDTQYF.

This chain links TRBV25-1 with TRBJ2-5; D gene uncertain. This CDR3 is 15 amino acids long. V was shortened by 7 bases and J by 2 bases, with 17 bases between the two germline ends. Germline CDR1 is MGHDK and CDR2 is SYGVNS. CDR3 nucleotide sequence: TGTGCCAGCAACTACCAAGGGCCAGGTCAAGAGACCCAGTACTTC. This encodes CASNYQGPGQETQYF.

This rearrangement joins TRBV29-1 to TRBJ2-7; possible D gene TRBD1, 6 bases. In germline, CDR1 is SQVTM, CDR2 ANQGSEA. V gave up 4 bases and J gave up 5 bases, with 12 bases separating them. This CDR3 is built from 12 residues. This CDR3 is CSVAIQGDEQYF. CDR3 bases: TGCAGCGTTGCTATACAGGGTGACGAGCAGTACTTC.

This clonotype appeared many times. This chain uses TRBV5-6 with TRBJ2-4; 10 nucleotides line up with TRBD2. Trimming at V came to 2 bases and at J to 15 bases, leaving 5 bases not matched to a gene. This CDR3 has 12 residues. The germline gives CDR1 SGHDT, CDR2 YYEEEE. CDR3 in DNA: TGTGCCAGCAGCTTAGGACTAGCGGCCATGTACTTC. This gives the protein CASSLGLAAMYF.

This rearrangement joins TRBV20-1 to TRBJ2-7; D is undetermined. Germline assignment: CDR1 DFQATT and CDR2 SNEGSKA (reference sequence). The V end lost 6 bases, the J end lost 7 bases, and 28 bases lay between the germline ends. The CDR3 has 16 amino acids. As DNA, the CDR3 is TGCAGTGCCCCTAACCCCGCCGCAAGTTTCCCGGTAGAGCAGTACTTC. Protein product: CSAPNPAASFPVEQYF.

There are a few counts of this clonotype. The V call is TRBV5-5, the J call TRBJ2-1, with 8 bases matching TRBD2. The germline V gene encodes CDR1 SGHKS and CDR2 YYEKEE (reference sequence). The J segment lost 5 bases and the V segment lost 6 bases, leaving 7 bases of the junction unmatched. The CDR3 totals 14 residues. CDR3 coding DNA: TGTGCCAGCACCCTCGAACTAGCGGACAATGAGCAGTTCTTC. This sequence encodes CASTLELADNEQFF. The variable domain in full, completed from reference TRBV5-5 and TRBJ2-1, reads DAGVTQSPTHLIKTRGQQVTLRCSPISGHKSVSWYQQVLGQGPQFIFQYYEKEERGRGNFPDRFSARQFPNYSSELNVNALLLGDSALYLCASTLELADNEQFFGPGTRLTVL.

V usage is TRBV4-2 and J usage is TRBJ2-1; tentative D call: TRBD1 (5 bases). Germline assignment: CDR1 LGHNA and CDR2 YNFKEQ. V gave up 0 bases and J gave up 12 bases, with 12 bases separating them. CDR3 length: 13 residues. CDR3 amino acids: CASSQELGPRQFF. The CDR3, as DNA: TGTGCCAGCAGCCAAGAGTTGGGGCCTCGGCAGTTCTTC.

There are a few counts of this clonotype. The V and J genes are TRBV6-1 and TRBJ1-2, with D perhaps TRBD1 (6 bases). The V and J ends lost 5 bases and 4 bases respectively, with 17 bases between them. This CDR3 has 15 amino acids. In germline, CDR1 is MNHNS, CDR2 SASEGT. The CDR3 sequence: CASSLGKGGRYGYTF. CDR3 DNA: TGTGCCAGCAGTCTTGGAAAAGGGGGGCGCTATGGCTACACCTTC.

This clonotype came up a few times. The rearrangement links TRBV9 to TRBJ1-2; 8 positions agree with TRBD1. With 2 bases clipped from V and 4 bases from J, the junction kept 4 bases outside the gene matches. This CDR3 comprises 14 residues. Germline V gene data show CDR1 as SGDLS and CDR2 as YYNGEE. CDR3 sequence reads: CASSVNRGGYGYTF. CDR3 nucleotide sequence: TGTGCCAGCAGCGTGAACAGGGGGGGCTATGGCTACACCTTC.

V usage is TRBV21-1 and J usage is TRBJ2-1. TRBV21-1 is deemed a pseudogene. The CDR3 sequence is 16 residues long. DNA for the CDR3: TGTGCCAGCAGCAAAGGGTGCAACTACTACTACAATGAGCAGTTCTTC. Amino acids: CASSKGCNYYYNEQFF.

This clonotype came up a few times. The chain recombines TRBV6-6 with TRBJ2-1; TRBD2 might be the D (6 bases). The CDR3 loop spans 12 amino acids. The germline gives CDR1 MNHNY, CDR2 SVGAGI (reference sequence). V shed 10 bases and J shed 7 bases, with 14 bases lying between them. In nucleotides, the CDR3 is TGTGCCACCCGGGGGAGCTTAAATGAGCAGTTCTTC. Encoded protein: CATRGSLNEQFF.

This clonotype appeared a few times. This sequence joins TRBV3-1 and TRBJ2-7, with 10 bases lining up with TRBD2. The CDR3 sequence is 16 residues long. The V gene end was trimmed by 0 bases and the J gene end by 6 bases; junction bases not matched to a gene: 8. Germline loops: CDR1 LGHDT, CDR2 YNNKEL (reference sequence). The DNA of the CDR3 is TGTGCCAGCAGCCAAGATCTACTAGCGGGACAAAGCGAGCAGTACTTC. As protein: CASSQDLLAGQSEQYF.